This TCR beta chain was obtained from a study of blood T cell repertoires in COVID-19. V shed 0 bases, J shed 8 bases, and the junction held 2 bases outside the gene matches. Looked up from germline, CDR1 is SGHTA and CDR2 is FQGNSA. The CDR3 is made up of 15 amino acids. TCRdb's table, derived via immunoSEQ multiplex PCR, lists solely in-frame clones and lacks some. The table records more than 200,000 clones, 70% to 90% of them present only once. This receptor was identified in a man under 40 with active or convalescent COVID-19. This chain uses TRBV7-2 with TRBJ1-4; 11 nucleotides match TRBD1. Sequencing was done on a sample of peripheral blood. CDR3 region: CASSLAGTGGEKLFF. CDR3 in DNA: TGTGCCAGCAGCTTAGCCGGGACAGGGGGGGAAAAACTGTTTTTT.